This TCR beta chain is drawn from a study of cytomegalovirus exposure and HLA in healthy donors. A remark on this clone: As yet, its antigen is unknown.

This CDR3 is built from 12 residues. Per germline, CDR1 SNHLY and CDR2 FYNNEI. Between the trimmed V and J ends, which lost 7 bases and 5 bases, there was a span of 11 bases. In the PCR, 60 Vbeta and 13 Jbeta primers were used. Sequenced by immunoSEQ multiplex PCR; TCRdb stores in-frame clones only, minus some. The sample consists of about 150,000 clones, about 82% of them appearing once. Study-level findings and limits: The likely origin of a cluster of highly shared sequence variants was a sequencing artifact. Association with HLA alleles at 0.05 false discovery rate was found for 15,000 to 20,000 TCR beta sequences in a later analysis. TCR beta V- and J-gene trimming, according to a later analysis, was linked to a missense DCLRE1C variant. Analyzed later, most CMV-associated TCR beta chains appeared HLA-restricted.

The chain combines TRBV2 with TRBJ2-5; D unresolved. The sequence came from a woman aged 45-59 years in good health and CMV-seropositive. The specimen sequenced was PBMCs. The CDR3 sequence: CASTEVGETQYF. As DNA, the CDR3 is TGTGCCAGCACTGAGGTCGGGGAGACCCAGTACTTC.